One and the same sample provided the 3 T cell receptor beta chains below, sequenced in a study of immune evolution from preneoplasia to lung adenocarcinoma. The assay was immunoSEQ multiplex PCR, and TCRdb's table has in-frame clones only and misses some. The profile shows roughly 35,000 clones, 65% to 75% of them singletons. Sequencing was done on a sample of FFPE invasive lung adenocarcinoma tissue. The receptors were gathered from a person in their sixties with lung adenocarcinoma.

In nucleotides, the CDR3 is TGCGCCAGCAGACCTAGCGGGACTAACACCGGGGAGCTGTTTTTT. This encodes CASRPSGTNTGELFF. The chain combines TRBV5-1 with TRBJ2-2, with 9 nucleotides matching TRBD2. Per the germline V gene, CDR1 is SGHRS and CDR2 is YFSETQ. This CDR3 is built from 15 residues. V shed 5 bases and J 2 bases; nucleotides not matched to a gene: 4.

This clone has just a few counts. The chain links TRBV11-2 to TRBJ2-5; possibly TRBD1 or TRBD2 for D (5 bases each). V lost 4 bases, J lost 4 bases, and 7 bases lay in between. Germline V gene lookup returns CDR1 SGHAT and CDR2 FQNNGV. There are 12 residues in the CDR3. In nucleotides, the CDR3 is TGTGCCAGCAGCTCGAGGGGAGAGACCCAGTACTTC. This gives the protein CASSSRGETQYF.

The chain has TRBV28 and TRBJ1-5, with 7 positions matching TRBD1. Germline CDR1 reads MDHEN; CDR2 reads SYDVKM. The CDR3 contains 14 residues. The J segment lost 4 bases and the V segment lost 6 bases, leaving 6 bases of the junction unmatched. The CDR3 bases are TGTGCCAGCAGAACCGGACAGGCGAATCAGCCCCAGCATTTT. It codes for CASRTGQANQPQHF.